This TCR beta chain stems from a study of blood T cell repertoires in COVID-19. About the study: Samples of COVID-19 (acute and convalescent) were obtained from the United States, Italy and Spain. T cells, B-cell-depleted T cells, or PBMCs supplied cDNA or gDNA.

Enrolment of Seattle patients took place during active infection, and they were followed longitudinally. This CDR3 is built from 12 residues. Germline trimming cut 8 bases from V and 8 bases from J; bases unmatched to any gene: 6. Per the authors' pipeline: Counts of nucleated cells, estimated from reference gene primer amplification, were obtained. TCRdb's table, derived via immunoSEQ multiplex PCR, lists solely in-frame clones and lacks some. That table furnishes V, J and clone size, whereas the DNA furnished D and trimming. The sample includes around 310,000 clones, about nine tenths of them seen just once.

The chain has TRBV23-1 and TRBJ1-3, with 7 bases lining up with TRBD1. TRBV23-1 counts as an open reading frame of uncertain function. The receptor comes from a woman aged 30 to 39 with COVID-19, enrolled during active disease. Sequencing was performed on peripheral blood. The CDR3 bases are TGCGCCAGCGGTGACAGGGTGGACACCATATATTTT. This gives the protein CASGDRVDTIYF.